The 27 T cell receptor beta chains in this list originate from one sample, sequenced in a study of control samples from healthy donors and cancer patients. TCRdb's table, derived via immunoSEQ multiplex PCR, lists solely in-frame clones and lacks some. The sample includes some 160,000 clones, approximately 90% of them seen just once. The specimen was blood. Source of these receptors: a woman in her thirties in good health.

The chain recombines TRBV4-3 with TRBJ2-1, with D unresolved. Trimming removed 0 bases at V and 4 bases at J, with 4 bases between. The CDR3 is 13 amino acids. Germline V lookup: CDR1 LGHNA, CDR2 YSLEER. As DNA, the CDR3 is TGCGCCAGCAGCCAAGACCAGTACAATGAGCAGTTCTTC. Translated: CASSQDQYNEQFF.

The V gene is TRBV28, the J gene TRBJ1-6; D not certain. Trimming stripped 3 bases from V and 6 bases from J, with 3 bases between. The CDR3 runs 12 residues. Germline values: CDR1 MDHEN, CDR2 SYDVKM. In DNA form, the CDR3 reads TGTGCCAGCAGTTTTACTAATTCACCCCTCCACTTT. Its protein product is CASSFTNSPLHF. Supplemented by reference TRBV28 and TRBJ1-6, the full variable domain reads DVKVTQSSRYLVKRTGEKVFLECVQDMDHENMFWYRQDPGLGLRLIYFSYDVKMKEKGDIPEGYSVSREKKERFSLILESASTNQTSMYLCASSFTNSPLHFGNGTRLTVT.

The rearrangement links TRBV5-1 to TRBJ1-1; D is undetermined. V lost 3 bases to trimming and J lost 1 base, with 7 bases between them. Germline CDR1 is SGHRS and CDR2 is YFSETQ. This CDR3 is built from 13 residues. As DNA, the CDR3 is TGCGCCAGCAGCTCGGACCCGAACACTGAAGCTTTCTTT. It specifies CASSSDPNTEAFF.

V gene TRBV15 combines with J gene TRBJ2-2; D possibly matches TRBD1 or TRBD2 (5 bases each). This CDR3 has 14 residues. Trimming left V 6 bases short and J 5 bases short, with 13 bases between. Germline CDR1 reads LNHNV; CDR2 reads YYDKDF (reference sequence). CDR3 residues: CATSPNRRTGELFF. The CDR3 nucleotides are TGTGCCACCAGTCCGAACAGGAGGACCGGGGAGCTGTTTTTT.

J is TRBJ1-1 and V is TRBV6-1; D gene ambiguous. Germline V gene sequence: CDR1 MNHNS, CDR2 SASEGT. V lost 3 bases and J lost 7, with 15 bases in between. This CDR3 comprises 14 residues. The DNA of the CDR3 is TGTGCCAGCAGTGAGTCTGCCCCCTGGGGTGAAGCTTTCTTT. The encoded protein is CASSESAPWGEAFF.

The CDR3 DNA reads as TGTGCCAGCAGCCAAGTCGGGGGTGTATACGAGCAGTACTTC. Protein product: CASSQVGGVYEQYF. V usage is TRBV4-2 and J usage is TRBJ2-7; D perhaps matches TRBD2 (6 bases). V shed 1 base and J shed 4 bases, with 11 bases lying between them. This CDR3 is built from 14 residues. Germline V gene sequence: CDR1 LGHNA, CDR2 YNFKEQ.

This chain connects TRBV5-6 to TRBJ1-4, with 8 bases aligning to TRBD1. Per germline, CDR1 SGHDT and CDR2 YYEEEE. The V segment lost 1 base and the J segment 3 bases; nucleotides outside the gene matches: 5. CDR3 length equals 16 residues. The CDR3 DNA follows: TGTGCCAGCAGCTTGCGATCGACAGGGGCTAATGAAAAACTGTTTTTT. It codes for CASSLRSTGANEKLFF.

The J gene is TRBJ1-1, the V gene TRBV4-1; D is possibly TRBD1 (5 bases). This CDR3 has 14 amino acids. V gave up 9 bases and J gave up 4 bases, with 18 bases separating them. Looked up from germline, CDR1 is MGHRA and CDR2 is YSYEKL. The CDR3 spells CASLNRAQGTEAFF. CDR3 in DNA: TGCGCCAGTTTAAACCGGGCTCAGGGCACTGAAGCTTTCTTT.

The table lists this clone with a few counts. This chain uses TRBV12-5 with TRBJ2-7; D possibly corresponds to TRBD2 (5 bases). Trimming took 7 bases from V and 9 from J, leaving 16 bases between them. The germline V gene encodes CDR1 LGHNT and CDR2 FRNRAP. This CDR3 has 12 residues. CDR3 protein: CASAPPTGSQYF. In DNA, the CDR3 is TGTGCTAGTGCCCCCCCGACGGGATCGCAGTACTTC.

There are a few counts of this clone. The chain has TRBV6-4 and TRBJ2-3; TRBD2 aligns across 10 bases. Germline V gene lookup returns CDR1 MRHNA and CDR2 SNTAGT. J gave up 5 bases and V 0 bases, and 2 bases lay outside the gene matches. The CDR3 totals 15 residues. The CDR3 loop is CASSDSLAGVDTQYF. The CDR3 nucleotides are TGTGCCAGCAGTGACTCTCTAGCGGGAGTAGATACGCAGTATTTT.

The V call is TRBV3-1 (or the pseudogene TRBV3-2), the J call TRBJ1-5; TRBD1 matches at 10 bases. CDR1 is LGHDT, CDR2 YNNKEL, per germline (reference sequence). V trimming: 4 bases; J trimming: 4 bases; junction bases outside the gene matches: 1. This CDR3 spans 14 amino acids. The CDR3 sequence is CASSPGQGNQPQHF. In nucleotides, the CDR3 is TGTGCCAGCAGCCCGGGACAGGGGAATCAGCCCCAGCATTTT.

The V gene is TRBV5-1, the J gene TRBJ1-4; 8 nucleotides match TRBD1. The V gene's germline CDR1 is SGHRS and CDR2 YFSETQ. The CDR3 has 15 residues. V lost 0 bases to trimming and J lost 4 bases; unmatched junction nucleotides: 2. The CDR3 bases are TGCGCCAGCAGCTTGGGACAGGGGAATAATGAAAAACTGTTTTTT. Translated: CASSLGQGNNEKLFF. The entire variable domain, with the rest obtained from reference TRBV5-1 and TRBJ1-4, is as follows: KAGVTQTPRYLIKTRGQQVTLSCSPISGHRSVSWYQQTPGQGLQFLFEYFSETQRNKGNFPGRFSGRQFSNSRSEMNVSTLELGDSALYLCASSLGQGNNEKLFFGSGTQLSVL.

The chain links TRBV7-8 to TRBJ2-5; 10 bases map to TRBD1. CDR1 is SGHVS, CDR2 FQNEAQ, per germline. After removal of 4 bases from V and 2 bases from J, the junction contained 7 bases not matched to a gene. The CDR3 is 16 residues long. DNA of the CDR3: TGTGCCAGCAGCTACGGGACAGGGGCCCTTCAAGAGACCCAGTACTTC. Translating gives CASSYGTGALQETQYF.

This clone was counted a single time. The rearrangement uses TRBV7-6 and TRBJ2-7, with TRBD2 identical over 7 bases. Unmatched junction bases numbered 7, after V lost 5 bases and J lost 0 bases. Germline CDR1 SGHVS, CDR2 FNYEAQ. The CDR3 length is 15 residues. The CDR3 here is CASSLIAGPSYEQYF. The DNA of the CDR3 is TGTGCCAGCAGCCTCATAGCGGGCCCCTCCTACGAGCAGTACTTC. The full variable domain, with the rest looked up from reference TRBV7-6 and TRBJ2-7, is GAGVSQSPRYKVTKRGQDVALRCDPISGHVSLYWYRQALGQGPEFLTYFNYEAQQDKSGLPNDRFSAERPEGSISTLTIQRTEQRDSAMYRCASSLIAGPSYEQYFGPGTRLTVT.

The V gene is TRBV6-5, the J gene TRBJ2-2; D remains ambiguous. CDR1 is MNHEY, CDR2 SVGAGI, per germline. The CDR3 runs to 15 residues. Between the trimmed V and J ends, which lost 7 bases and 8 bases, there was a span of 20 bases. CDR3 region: CASTGRSHFNGELFF. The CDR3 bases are TGTGCCAGCACAGGACGGTCGCACTTTAATGGGGAGCTGTTTTTT.

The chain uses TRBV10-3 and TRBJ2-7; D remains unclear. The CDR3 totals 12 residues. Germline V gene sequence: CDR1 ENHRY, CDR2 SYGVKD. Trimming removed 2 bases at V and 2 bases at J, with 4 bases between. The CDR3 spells CAISEAAYEQYF. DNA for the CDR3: TGTGCCATCAGTGAGGCAGCCTACGAGCAGTACTTC.

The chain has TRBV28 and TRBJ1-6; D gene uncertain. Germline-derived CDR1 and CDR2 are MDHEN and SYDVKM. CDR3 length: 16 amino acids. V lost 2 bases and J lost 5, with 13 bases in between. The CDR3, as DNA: TGTGCCAGCAGTTTAGCGAGGGCGCGGAATAATTCACCCCTCCACTTT. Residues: CASSLARARNNSPLHF.

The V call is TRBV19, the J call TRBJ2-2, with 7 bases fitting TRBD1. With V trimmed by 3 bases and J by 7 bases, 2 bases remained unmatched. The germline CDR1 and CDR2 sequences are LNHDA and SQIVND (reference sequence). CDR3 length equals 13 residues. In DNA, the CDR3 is TGTGCCAGTAGTATTCAGGGGGTCGGGGAGCTGTTTTTT. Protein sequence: CASSIQGVGELFF.

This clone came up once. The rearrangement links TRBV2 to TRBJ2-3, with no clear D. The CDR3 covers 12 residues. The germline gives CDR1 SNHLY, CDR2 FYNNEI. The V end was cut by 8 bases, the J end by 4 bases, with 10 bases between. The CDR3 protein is CASELLPDTQYF. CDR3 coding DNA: TGTGCCAGCGAACTCTTACCAGATACGCAGTATTTT.

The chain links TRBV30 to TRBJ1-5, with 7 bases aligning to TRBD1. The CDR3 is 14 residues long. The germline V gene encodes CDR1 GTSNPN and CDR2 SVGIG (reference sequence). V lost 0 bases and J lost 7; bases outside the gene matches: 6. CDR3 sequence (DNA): TGTGCCTGGAGTGTACTACGGACAGGACAGCCCCAGCATTTT. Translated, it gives CAWSVLRTGQPQHF.

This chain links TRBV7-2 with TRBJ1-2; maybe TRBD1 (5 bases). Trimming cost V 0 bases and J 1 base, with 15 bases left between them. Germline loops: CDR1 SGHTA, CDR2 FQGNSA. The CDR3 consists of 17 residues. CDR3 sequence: CASSLASGTDDNYGYTF. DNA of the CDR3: TGTGCCAGCAGCTTAGCAAGTGGGACCGACGATAACTATGGCTACACCTTC.

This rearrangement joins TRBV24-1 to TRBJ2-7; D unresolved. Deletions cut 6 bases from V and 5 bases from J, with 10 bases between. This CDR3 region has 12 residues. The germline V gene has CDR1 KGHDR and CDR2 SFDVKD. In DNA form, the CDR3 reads TGTGCCACCAGTACTACGCGCCACGAGCAGTACTTC. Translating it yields CATSTTRHEQYF.

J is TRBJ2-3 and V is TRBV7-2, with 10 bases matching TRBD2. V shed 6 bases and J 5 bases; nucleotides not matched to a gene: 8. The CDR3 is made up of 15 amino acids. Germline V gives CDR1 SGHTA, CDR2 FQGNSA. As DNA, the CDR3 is TGTGCCAGCAGGTTGGGGCTAGCGGGAGTAGATACGCAGTATTTT. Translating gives CASRLGLAGVDTQYF.

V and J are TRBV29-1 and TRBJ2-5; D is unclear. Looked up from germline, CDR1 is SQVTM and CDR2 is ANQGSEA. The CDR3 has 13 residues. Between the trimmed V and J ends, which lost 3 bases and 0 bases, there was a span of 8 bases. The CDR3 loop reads CSVEGRYQETQYF. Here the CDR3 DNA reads TGCAGCGTTGAGGGTCGGTACCAAGAGACCCAGTACTTC.

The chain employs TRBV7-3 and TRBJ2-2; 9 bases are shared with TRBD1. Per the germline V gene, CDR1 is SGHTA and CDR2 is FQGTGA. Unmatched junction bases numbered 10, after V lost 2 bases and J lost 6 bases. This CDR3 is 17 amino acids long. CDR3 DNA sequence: TGTGCCAGCAGCTTAGGGGCGTGGACAGGGGTTGCCGGGGAGCTGTTTTTT. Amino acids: CASSLGAWTGVAGELFF.

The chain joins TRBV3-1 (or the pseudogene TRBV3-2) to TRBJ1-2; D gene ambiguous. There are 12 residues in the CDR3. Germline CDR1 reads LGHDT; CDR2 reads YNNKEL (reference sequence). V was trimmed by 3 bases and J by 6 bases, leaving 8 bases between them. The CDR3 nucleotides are TGTGCCAGCAGCCAGGGAGGAAATGGCTACACCTTC. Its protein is CASSQGGNGYTF.

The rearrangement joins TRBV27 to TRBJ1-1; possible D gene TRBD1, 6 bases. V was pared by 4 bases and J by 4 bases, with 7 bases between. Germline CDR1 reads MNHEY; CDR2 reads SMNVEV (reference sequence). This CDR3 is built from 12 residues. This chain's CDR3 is CASSSGVTEAFF. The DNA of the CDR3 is TGTGCCAGCAGTTCAGGGGTCACTGAAGCTTTCTTT.